This T cell receptor beta chain was captured in a study of neoadjuvant nivolumab and ipilimumab in lung cancer. The data were produced by immunoSEQ multiplex PCR, yet TCRdb's version contains in-frame clones alone and is incomplete. The sample yields approximately 2,500 clones, approximately 85% seen once. CDR1 and CDR2 (germline): MDHEN, SYDVKM. The CDR3 runs 14 residues. Trimming stripped 4 bases from V and 4 bases from J, with 10 bases between. This chain links TRBV28 with TRBJ2-2, with D uncertain. Sample: tumor tissue, taken before neoadjuvant nivolumab, alone or with ipilimumab. This clonotype was obtained from an adult with non-small cell lung cancer. CDR3: CASSSLRITGELFF. CDR3 DNA sequence: TGTGCCAGCAGTTCCCTCCGCATCACCGGGGAGCTGTTTTTT.